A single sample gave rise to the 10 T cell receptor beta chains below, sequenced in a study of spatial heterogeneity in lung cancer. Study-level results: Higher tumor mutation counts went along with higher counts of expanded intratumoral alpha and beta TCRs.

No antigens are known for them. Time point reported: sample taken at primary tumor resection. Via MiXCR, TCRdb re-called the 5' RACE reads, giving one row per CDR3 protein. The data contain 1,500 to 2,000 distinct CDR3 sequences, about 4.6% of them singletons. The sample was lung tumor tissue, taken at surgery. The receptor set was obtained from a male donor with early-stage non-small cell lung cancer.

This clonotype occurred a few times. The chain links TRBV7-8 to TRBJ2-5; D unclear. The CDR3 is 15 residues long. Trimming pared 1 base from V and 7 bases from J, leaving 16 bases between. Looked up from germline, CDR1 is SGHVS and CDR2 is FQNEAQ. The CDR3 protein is CASSLVGSFGWTQYF. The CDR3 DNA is TGTGCCAGCAGCTTAGTCGGGTCCTTCGGGTGGACCCAGTACTTC. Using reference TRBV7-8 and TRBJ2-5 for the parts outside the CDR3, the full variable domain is GAGVSQSPRYKVAKRGQDVALRCDPISGHVSLFWYQQALGQGPEFLTYFQNEAQLDKSGLPSDRFFAERPEGSVSTLKIQRTQQEDSAVYLCASSLVGSFGWTQYFGPGTRLLVL.

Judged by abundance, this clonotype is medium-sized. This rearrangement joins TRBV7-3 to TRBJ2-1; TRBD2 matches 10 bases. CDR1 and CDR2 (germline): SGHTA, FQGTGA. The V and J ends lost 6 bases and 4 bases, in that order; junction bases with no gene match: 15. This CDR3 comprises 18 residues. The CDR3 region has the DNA TGTGCCAGCAGGATAACTAGCGGGGACCCGAGGGATTACAATGAGCAGTTCTTC. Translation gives CASRITSGDPRDYNEQFF. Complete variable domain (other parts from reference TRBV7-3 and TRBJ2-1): GAGVSQTPSNKVTEKGKYVELRCDPISGHTALYWYRQSLGQGPEFLIYFQGTGAADDSGLPNDRFFAVRPEGSVSTLKIQRTERGDSAVYLCASRITSGDPRDYNEQFFGPGTRLTVL.

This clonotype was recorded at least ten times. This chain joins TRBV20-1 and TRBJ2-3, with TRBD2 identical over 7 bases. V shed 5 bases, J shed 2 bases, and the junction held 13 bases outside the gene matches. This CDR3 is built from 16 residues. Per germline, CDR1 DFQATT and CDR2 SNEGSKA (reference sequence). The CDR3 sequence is CSAPPLTSASTDTQYF. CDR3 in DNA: TGCAGTGCTCCCCCACTCACTAGCGCATCCACAGATACGCAGTATTTT.

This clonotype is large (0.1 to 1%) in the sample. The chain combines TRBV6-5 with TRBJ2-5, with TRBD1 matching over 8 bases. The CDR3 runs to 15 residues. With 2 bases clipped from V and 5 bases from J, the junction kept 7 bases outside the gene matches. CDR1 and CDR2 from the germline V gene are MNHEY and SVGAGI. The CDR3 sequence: CASSYTQGVLETQYF. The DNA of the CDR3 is TGTGCCAGCAGTTACACACAGGGGGTCTTGGAGACCCAGTACTTC.

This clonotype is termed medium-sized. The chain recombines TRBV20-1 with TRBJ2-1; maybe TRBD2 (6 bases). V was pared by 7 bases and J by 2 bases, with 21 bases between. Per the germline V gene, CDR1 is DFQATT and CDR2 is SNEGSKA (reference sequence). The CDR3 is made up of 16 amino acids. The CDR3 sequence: CSGRRLVGGTYNEQFF. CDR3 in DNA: TGCAGTGGGAGACGACTAGTGGGCGGGACCTACAATGAGCAGTTCTTC.

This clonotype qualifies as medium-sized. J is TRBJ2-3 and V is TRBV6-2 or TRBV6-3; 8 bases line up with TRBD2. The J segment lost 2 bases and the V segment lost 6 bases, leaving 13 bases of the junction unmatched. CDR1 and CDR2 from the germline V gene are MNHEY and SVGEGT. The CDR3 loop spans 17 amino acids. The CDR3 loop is CASSLLSGTFNTDTQYF. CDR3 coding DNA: TGTGCCAGCAGCCTCCTTAGCGGGACCTTCAACACAGATACGCAGTATTTT.

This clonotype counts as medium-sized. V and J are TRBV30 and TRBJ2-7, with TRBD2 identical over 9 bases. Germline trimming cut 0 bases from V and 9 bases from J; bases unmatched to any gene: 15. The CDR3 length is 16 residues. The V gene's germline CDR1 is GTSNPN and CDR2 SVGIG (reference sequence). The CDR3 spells CAWSVLGVAGAAGQYF. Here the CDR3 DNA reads TGTGCCTGGAGTGTACTCGGGGTAGCGGGAGCAGCGGGGCAGTACTTC.

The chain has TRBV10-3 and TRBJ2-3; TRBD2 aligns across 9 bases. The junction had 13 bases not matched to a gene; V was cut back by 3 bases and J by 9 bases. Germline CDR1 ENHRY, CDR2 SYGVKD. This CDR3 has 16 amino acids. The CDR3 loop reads CAISDPSGATVVTQYF. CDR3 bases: TGTGCCATCAGTGATCCTAGCGGGGCCACGGTAGTGACGCAGTATTTT.

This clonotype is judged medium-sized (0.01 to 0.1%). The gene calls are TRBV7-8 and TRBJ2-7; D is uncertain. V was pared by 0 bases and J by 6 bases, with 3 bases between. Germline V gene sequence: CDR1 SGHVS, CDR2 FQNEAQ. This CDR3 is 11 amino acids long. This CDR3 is CASSLAGEQYF. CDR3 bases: TGTGCCAGCAGCTTAGCGGGCGAGCAGTACTTC.

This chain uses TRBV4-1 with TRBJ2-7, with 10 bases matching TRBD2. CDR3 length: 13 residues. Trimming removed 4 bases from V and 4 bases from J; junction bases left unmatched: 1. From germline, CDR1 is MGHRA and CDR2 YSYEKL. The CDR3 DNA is TGCGCCAGCAGCCCGGGACTAGCGTACGAGCAGTACTTC. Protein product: CASSPGLAYEQYF.